This entry is about one T cell receptor (beta chain). Its antigen is currently not known. Base qualities were left out, and no much larger clone turns up one base away. The data were taken from a study of cytomegalovirus exposure and HLA in healthy donors (dated by TCRdb to about 2017). Background for the entire study: According to an earlier analysis of a few hundred of the donors, about 179 million T cells yielded approximately 120 million unique TCR beta sequences and around 300 Gb of sequence data. Rather than drawing on any new phenotypic data, the later analysis identified candidate immune exposures from TCR beta sequences and the way those sequences occurred across donors. To predict cytomegalovirus infection status, the study brought together high-throughput TCR immunosequencing, statistical association of individual TCRs with disease status, and machine learning. In a later analysis, previously published TCR beta repertoires from several hundred donors were re-analyzed and high-resolution HLA genotyping was added so that TCR occurrence patterns could be studied. The study aimed to test whether signatures of past pathogen exposure could be identified by cataloging public T cell receptors. Five DR-DQ haplotypes were handled as single units for association and clustering, since linkage in the cohort was strong. On average, 235,054 unique TCR beta nucleotide sequences were sequenced per donor among more than 350 genotyped donors of the cohort, with roughly 19% of those sequences being non-productive. An early release covering about 600 HLA-typed donors comprised about 310 gigabases of sequencing data and some 79 million unique TCR sequences. Along with the roughly 610-subject first cohort, a separate validation cohort of over a hundred different subjects was used. The study profiled the T cell repertoires of approximately 700 subjects by immunosequencing and related them to cytomegalovirus serostatus. A later genetic analysis took genome-wide SNP genotypes for about 60% of the roughly 670 donors and used that subset as a discovery cohort. All discovery cohort repertoires had been generated using a single sequencing platform. Of the roughly 390 genotyped donors, roughly 80% fell in the genetic ancestry cluster associated with self-reported Caucasian donors. HLA typing included class I and class II loci at four-digit resolution. Donor age, sex, ethnicity and CMV serostatus were collected together with the repertoire data. Typing coverage differed by locus: A, B, C, DRB1 and DQB1 were typed in roughly 620-630 donors, DQA1 in about 500, DPA1 in 600 to 610, and DPB1 in just under 480. To decide whether each TCR beta V gene segment behaved as functional or pseudogenic, an earlier analysis of some 570 of the donors relied on high-throughput TCR beta sequencing. The investigation overall reported the following: In vitro tests confirmed that a few of the cytomegalovirus-associated TCR beta chains recognize cytomegalovirus antigens. The authors suggested that the approach could potentially be generalized to other disease states and immunological phenotypes. An earlier analysis of around 600 of the donors showed that most TCR beta V segments appeared in productive rearrangements either about 87% or about 30% of the time, which broadly matched IMGT annotations. A later analysis found that most CMV-associated TCR beta chains appeared HLA-restricted, with HLA associations seemingly driven largely by CMV exposure. Several of the top co-occurrence clusters appeared to be linked to parvovirus B19, influenza, CMV and Epstein-Barr virus, according to a later analysis. Compared with equally common non-associated chains, HLA-associated TCR beta chains in a later analysis were more clonally expanded and had lower generation probabilities. The sequencing pipeline was judged likely to have produced a cluster of highly shared sequence variants as a technical artifact. Because HLA typing was unavailable for some donors at each locus, only the typed subset was used in association tests. Linkage disequilibrium might explain the correlated functional status among segregating V segments, but an unknown experimental factor could not be excluded. Cytomegalovirus status was reported to be diagnosed by the classifier with high specificity and sensitivity in both the original and validation cohorts. CMV serostatus was the only immune exposure information available for the cohort. The earlier analysis of 587 of the donors excluded fewer than 20 rarely observed V segments, including chromosome 9 orphons, because counts were too low. Only TCR beta chains were sequenced in this cohort, and the absence of alpha or paired-chain data limited detectable features. Specific HLA alleles were associated with 18,000 or so TCR beta sequences at a false discovery rate of 0.05 in a later analysis. An association between a missense DCLRE1C variant and V-gene and J-gene trimming of TCR beta chains was found in a later genetic analysis and replicated in an independent cohort. While some public TCRs were present in many individuals, most TCR sequences turned up only very rarely across donors. When HLA alleles, especially DR and DQ, strongly co-occurred, attributing TCR associations to individual alleles was difficult. In a later genetic analysis, fewer N-insertions in productive TCRs were reported among donors in an Asian-associated ancestry cluster than the roughly 670-donor mean. According to a later analysis, TCR association rates differed among HLA loci, with DRB1 alleles showing the most associated TCRs and HLA-C alleles showing the fewest. A further reported finding was that TCR beta sequences accurately predicted the HLA-A and HLA-B alleles for most subjects in the first cohort. The study listed approximately 160 TCR beta chains as associated with cytomegalovirus. Presence/absence analyses assumed roughly uniform sequencing depth across donors, an assumption that may not hold. Some IMGT-functional V segments, including TRBV6-2 and TRBV6-3, could not be told apart with the 87-base-pair reads, so those segments were excluded.

The cohort consisted of 666 healthy bone marrow donors. Cohort members were all nominally healthy when sampled, although unrecorded immune exposures were likely present. The donor was CMV seropositive and was included in the group of about 290 seropositive cohort members. A peripheral blood sample was collected from each donor, and TCR beta sequencing was performed on peripheral blood mononuclear cells. Genomic DNA extraction from the blood cell samples was performed with the Qiagen DNeasy Blood Extraction Kit. Library preparation employed the immunoSEQ multiplex PCR assay. For the multiplex PCR, a mixture combining 60 forward primers for TCR Vbeta segments and 13 reverse primers for TCR Jbeta segments was used. Amplification of the CDR3 region of rearranged TCR beta genes was performed with a multiplex PCR assay on genomic DNA. The amplified TCR beta libraries were sequenced on the Illumina HiSeq System as 87-base-pair reads. In the paper's pipeline: A later analysis counted tens of millions of unique TCR beta chains across the 666 repertoires, and 9 million to 14 million of these chains were shared by at least two donors. To remove PCR and sequencing errors, raw reads were error-corrected and collapsed into unique sequences using a nearest-neighbor algorithm that merged closely related sequences. Alignment of CDR3 sequences to IMGT reference sequences was used to assign V, D and J gene segments. For a sequence to be retained, a match of at least six nucleotides was required to both a V gene segment and a J gene segment. A rearrangement counted as productive if the CDR3 had no stop codons and remained in frame with V and J, and every other rearrangement counted as non-productive. Following IMGT convention, CDR3 was defined as the stretch from the second conserved V-encoded cysteine up to the conserved J-encoded phenylalanine. Sequences without an unambiguous match to a single V gene segment were excluded from the earlier analysis of a few hundred of the donors. In an earlier analysis of approximately 590 of the donors, a V segment was called functional when productive rearrangements were above 56.7%, and segregating when the standard deviation between donors exceeded 5%. A statistical classification framework was built for diagnosing cytomegalovirus status from the catalog of TCR beta chain sequences. V and J gene assignment, in a later analysis, came from comparing TCR nucleotide sequences with IMGT/GENE-DB human TR gene sequences. The TCRdist pipeline was used in a later analysis to assign CDR3 sequences and most-parsimonious VDJ recombination scenarios. In a later analysis, each TCR beta chain was defined by its CDR3 amino acid sequence together with its V-gene family, and reads without a unique V-gene family were excluded. As a way to deal with suspected cross-contamination and a sequencing artifact, a later analysis dropped nearly 600 nucleotide sequences that were highly shared and had low generation probability. A later analysis calculated a clonal expansion index for each public chain from normalized within-repertoire ranks of inferred template counts. A later analysis computed generation probabilities with a VDJ recombination model fitted to out-of-frame rearrangements, and checked the results against IGoR. In a later analysis, TCR-TCR, TCR-HLA and TCR-CMV co-occurrence was scored with hypergeometric tests, and a repertoire-size bias correction was applied to TCR pairs. In a later analysis, false discovery rates were estimated by permuting HLA or CMV assignments 20 times. A later analysis grouped co-occurring TCRs with DBSCAN, adding TCRdist sequence similarity when clustering within HLA-allele-positive subsets. For co-occurrence clustering, repertoires with fewer than 30,000 or more than 120,000 public chains were excluded, along with roughly 5 repertoires with anomalous nucleotide sharing. In TCRdb, the immuneACCESS table is reduced to in-frame sequences with V and J assigned. These tables do not hold every clone; where another copy was compared, an unresolved V gene accounts for under half, and the others remain unexplained. The V and J calls and clone size are taken from that table; D and trimming were inferred from the DNA. The sample table records 65,000 to 95,000 clones; just under 80% of these occur just once. The biggest ten clones account for just under 2.5% of the sample.

Here V drops 0 bases and J drops 0 bases, and the junction holds 13 bases not matched to any gene. The CDR3 covers 20 residues, taking in both the cysteine and the phenylalanine. The retained sequence is limited to the CDR3, 60 bases, with the frame set at the first base. From a lookup of the germline V gene, CDR1 and CDR2 are MGHRA and YSYEKL. The receptor's source is a male donor in good health and CMV-seropositive. The chain joins TRBV4-1 to TRBJ1-4; 7 nucleotides in the junction match TRBD1. Sequences were obtained from PBMCs. The encoded CDR3 is CASSQDPRMGRGPTNEKLFF. The sequenced DNA: TGCGCCAGCAGCCAAGACCCCCGGATGGGTAGGGGGCCAACTAATGAAAAACTGTTTTTT.